These 20 T cell receptor beta chains share one sample of origin, sequenced in a study of cytomegalovirus exposure and HLA in healthy donors. The PCR had 60 Vbeta and 13 Jbeta primers. Some clones are missing from TCRdb's copy, which holds only in-frame ones; the method was immunoSEQ multiplex PCR. The data contain fewer than 250,000 clones, 81% of them singletons. Sequencing input: PBMCs. All receptors come from a man aged 18 to 29 in good health and CMV-seronegative.

The chain recombines TRBV27 with TRBJ2-7; 14 bases are shared with TRBD2. Germline values: CDR1 MNHEY, CDR2 SMNVEV (reference sequence). The CDR3 is 16 residues long. The V and J ends lost 2 bases and 6 bases, in that order; junction bases with no gene match: 6. The CDR3 spells CASSLMGLAGVGEQYF. CDR3 DNA sequence: TGTGCCAGCAGTTTAATGGGACTAGCGGGAGTAGGCGAGCAGTACTTC.

The chain uses TRBV19 and TRBJ1-1; D ambiguous. From germline, CDR1 is LNHDA and CDR2 SQIVND (reference sequence). The CDR3 is made up of 11 amino acids. V lost 7 bases to trimming and J lost 2 bases, with 5 bases between them. The chain's CDR3 is CASTQNTEAFF. In DNA form, the CDR3 reads TGTGCCAGTACCCAAAACACTGAAGCTTTCTTT.

The J gene is TRBJ2-5, the V gene TRBV10-3, with a weak D call TRBD1 (5 bases). The DNA end is a closer match to TRBJ2-7, so the J assignment may be wrong. The germline V gene encodes CDR1 ENHRY and CDR2 SYGVKD. The CDR3 extends over 15 amino acids. The CDR3 is CAISESAGITYEQYF. CDR3 DNA: TGTGCCATCAGTGAGTCTGCAGGGATAACCTACGAGCAGTACTTC.

The chain has TRBV5-6 and TRBJ1-2; 7 bases map to TRBD1. Germline assignment: CDR1 SGHDT and CDR2 YYEEEE. With 0 bases clipped from V and 4 bases from J, the junction kept 15 bases outside the gene matches. The CDR3 has 18 residues. The CDR3 is CASSLVQDRWPLGYGYTF. For the CDR3, the DNA is TGTGCCAGCAGCTTGGTGCAGGACAGGTGGCCGCTGGGCTATGGCTACACCTTC.

This chain joins TRBV5-1 and TRBJ1-6, with TRBD1 matching over 9 bases. Looked up from germline, CDR1 is SGHRS and CDR2 is YFSETQ. CDR3 length: 15 residues. V lost 0 bases to trimming and J lost 9 bases; unmatched junction nucleotides: 4. CDR3 loop: CASSLAGTGRSPLHF. The CDR3, as DNA: TGCGCCAGCAGCTTGGCGGGGACAGGGCGTTCACCCCTCCACTTT.

The rearrangement joins TRBV6-5 to TRBJ2-1; 7 bases are shared with TRBD1. The germline gives CDR1 MNHEY, CDR2 SVGAGI. This CDR3 is built from 15 residues. V shed 5 bases and J 8 bases; nucleotides not matched to a gene: 12. This CDR3 is CASSRGTVWVDEQFF. The CDR3 nucleotides are TGTGCCAGCAGTAGGGGGACAGTATGGGTCGATGAGCAGTTCTTC.

This rearrangement joins TRBV6-5 to TRBJ2-5, with TRBD2 matching over 11 bases. Germline V lookup: CDR1 MNHEY, CDR2 SVGAGI. J was trimmed by 5 bases and V by 2 bases; bases with no gene match: 7. The CDR3 totals 16 residues. The CDR3 bases are TGTGCCAGCAGTTACATAGCGGGGGGGCTTACGGAGACCCAGTACTTC. Its translation is CASSYIAGGLTETQYF.

The chain couples TRBV5-1 to TRBJ1-1, with unresolved D. The CDR3 has 14 residues. Looked up from germline, CDR1 is SGHRS and CDR2 is YFSETQ. Trimming took off 4 bases at V and 11 bases at J, with 21 bases between the two ends. CDR3 nucleotides: TGCGCCAGCAGCACCCCAGGCAGGATGGCGGGGGCTTTCTTT. Translating it yields CASSTPGRMAGAFF.

The V call is TRBV25-1, the J call TRBJ1-1; 9 bases line up with TRBD1. The CDR3 has 14 amino acids. CDR1 is MGHDK and CDR2 is SYGVNS in the germline V gene. Trimming cost V 6 bases and J 5 bases; bases outside gene matches: 7. The chain's CDR3 is CASRETGGGTEAFF. In DNA, the CDR3 is TGTGCCAGCAGAGAGACAGGGGGAGGGACTGAAGCTTTCTTT.

The chain joins TRBV4-3 to TRBJ2-7; D call uncertain. V gave up 1 base and J gave up 5 bases, with 12 bases separating them. The V gene's germline CDR1 is LGHNA and CDR2 YSLEER. The CDR3 consists of 14 residues. The CDR3 coding sequence is TGCGCCAGCAGCCAAGTTATCGACACCGACGAGCAGTACTTC. This codes for CASSQVIDTDEQYF.

This rearrangement joins TRBV5-1 to TRBJ2-1; possible D gene TRBD1, 6 bases. CDR1 and CDR2 from the germline V gene are SGHRS and YFSETQ. The CDR3 sequence is 15 residues long. V was clipped by 6 bases and J by 4 bases, with 17 bases between them. The CDR3, as DNA: TGCGCCAGCACAGGGGTGGGTGGAGGATACAATGAGCAGTTCTTC. Its protein is CASTGVGGGYNEQFF. Using reference TRBV5-1 and TRBJ2-1 for the parts outside the CDR3, the full variable domain is KAGVTQTPRYLIKTRGQQVTLSCSPISGHRSVSWYQQTPGQGLQFLFEYFSETQRNKGNFPGRFSGRQFSNSRSEMNVSTLELGDSALYLCASTGVGGGYNEQFFGPGTRLTVL.

The V call is TRBV5-8, the J call TRBJ2-7; no reliable D call. CDR3 length: 14 amino acids. The V end lost 2 bases, the J end lost 2 bases, and 11 bases lay between the germline ends. The germline V gene encodes CDR1 SGHTS and CDR2 YDEGEE. CDR3 sequence reads: CASSLGSFPYEQYF. For the CDR3, the DNA is TGTGCCAGCAGCTTAGGTAGCTTCCCCTACGAGCAGTACTTC.

Here the CDR3 reads CASSLLSGGYEQYF. In DNA, the CDR3 is TGTGCCAGCAGCTTACTCTCGGGCGGGTACGAGCAGTACTTC. V usage is TRBV6-6 and J usage is TRBJ2-7; tentatively, D is TRBD2 (5 bases). CDR1 is MNHNY, CDR2 SVGAGI, per germline (reference sequence). The CDR3 runs to 14 residues. With 6 bases removed from V and 4 bases from J, the gap between germline ends came to 16 bases.

V usage is TRBV29-1 and J usage is TRBJ2-1; 9 nucleotides agree with TRBD1. The ends lost 3 bases at V and 6 bases at J; junction bases unmatched: 6. The CDR3 is 14 residues long. Germline CDR1 is SQVTM and CDR2 is ANQGSEA. DNA of the CDR3: TGCAGCGTTGACGCACAGGGGGCCCGCAATGAGCAGTTCTTC. It encodes CSVDAQGARNEQFF.

J is TRBJ2-1 and V is TRBV7-2; TRBD2 matches 8 bases. Germline CDR1 reads SGHTA; CDR2 reads FQGNSA. CDR3 length: 14 amino acids. J lost 3 bases, V lost 5 bases, and 3 bases had no gene match. CDR3 DNA sequence: TGTGCCAGCAGCGCGGGGGGTAGCTACAATGAGCAGTTCTTC. Its protein is CASSAGGSYNEQFF.

The CDR3 protein is CASTWGQRDTEAFF. CDR3 bases: TGTGCCAGTACCTGGGGACAGCGAGACACTGAAGCTTTCTTT. This chain links TRBV27 with TRBJ1-1, with TRBD1 matching over 7 bases. The trim removed 9 bases at V and 3 bases at J, leaving 10 bases unmatched. The CDR3 length is 14 residues. Germline values: CDR1 MNHEY, CDR2 SMNVEV (reference sequence).

The rearrangement links TRBV5-6 to TRBJ2-2; 7 bases map to TRBD2. CDR3 size: 16 residues. Germline loops: CDR1 SGHDT, CDR2 YYEEEE. The junction had 5 bases not matched to a gene; V was cut back by 3 bases and J by 0 bases. CDR3 sequence (DNA): TGTGCCAGCAGCTCAACGACTAGCCCGAACACCGGGGAGCTGTTTTTT. Protein sequence: CASSSTTSPNTGELFF.

The chain links TRBV4-1 to TRBJ2-2; a weak D match, TRBD1 (5 bases). Trimming removed 2 bases from V and 7 bases from J, with 17 bases in between. Germline-derived CDR1 and CDR2 are MGHRA and YSYEKL. CDR3 size: 16 residues. As DNA, the CDR3 is TGCGCCAGCAGCCAAAGACGGGCCAGGGCAGGCGGGGAGCTGTTTTTT. It yields the protein CASSQRRARAGGELFF.

The rearrangement links TRBV9 to TRBJ2-5; TRBD1 matches 8 bases. Germline CDR1 reads SGDLS; CDR2 reads YYNGEE. CDR3 length equals 14 residues. The V segment lost 0 bases and the J segment 5 bases; nucleotides outside the gene matches: 3. The CDR3 DNA is TGTGCCAGCAGCGTAGCGCACAGGGGGGAGACCCAGTACTTC. Residues: CASSVAHRGETQYF.

The J gene is TRBJ2-2, the V gene TRBV5-1; 9 nucleotides line up with TRBD1. The CDR3 has 14 amino acids. J lost 6 bases, V lost 3 bases, and 3 bases had no gene match. From germline, CDR1 is SGHRS and CDR2 YFSETQ. This CDR3 is CASSSWTGAGELFF. In nucleotides, the CDR3 is TGCGCCAGCAGCTCCTGGACAGGGGCCGGGGAGCTGTTTTTT.